This paragraph covers one TCR beta chain sequence. The germline gene is not matched at one end of the junction; a read error may be the cause. This sample is drawn from a study of blood T cell repertoires in COVID-19. Background on the study: Samples came from the United States, Italy and Spain, spanning acute and convalescent COVID-19.

TCRdb's copy holds only in-frame clones and misses some; the assay was immunoSEQ multiplex PCR. The sample yields about 78,000 clones, around 90% seen once. CDR3 length: 13 residues. Germline CDR1 and CDR2: SQVTM and ANQGSEA. This chain links TRBV29-1 with TRBJ2-7, with 8 bases fitting TRBD1. The TCR was taken from a woman of 80 years or more with active or convalescent COVID-19. Sequencing input: peripheral blood. DNA for the CDR3: TGCAGCGTTGAACAGGGGGCCTCCGACGAGCAGTACTTC. It yields the protein CSVEQGASDEQYF.